These 20 T cell receptor beta chains originate from one sample sequenced in a study of blood T cells in healthy people across ages. For the second PCR, which ran for about 6 to 11 cycles, a sample-barcoded 5' primer and a J-beta primer mix were used. TCRdb called the 5' RACE reads again in MiXCR, with one record for every CDR3 protein. Among around 1,500,000 distinct CDR3 sequences listed, 28% were seen once. Sequenced input: blood. These receptors came from a woman in her 30s in good health.

V and J are TRBV20-1 and TRBJ2-1; no firm D call. V shed 3 bases and J shed 0 bases, with 9 bases lying between them. The CDR3 runs 14 residues. CDR1 DFQATT and CDR2 SNEGSKA come from the germline V gene (reference sequence). The DNA for the CDR3 is TGCAGTGCTAGGATACATCCCTCCTACAATGAGCAGTTCTTC. Amino acids: CSARIHPSYNEQFF.

The chain links TRBV24-1 to TRBJ2-3; D gene unclear. The germline V and J ends were trimmed by 2 bases and 0 bases, with 8 bases remaining between them. Germline-derived CDR1 and CDR2 are KGHDR and SFDVKD. The CDR3 spans 15 residues. This CDR3 reads CATSDSRDSTDTQYF. The CDR3 DNA reads TGTGCCACCAGTGATTCCCGAGACAGCACAGATACGCAGTATTTT.

V and J are TRBV12-3 or TRBV12-4 and TRBJ1-1, with D possibly TRBD1 on 5 matching bases. Trimming took off 5 bases at V and 5 bases at J, with 9 bases between the two ends. This CDR3 comprises 12 residues. For the CDR3, the DNA is TGTGCCAGCAGTCGGAACAGGACTGAAGCTTTCTTT. Protein product: CASSRNRTEAFF.

As to this clonotype: Relative to the germline gene, one junction end is altered; a read error may explain this. The V call is TRBV5-1, the J call TRBJ2-6, with D possibly TRBD1 on 5 matching bases. CDR1 and CDR2 from the germline V gene are SGHRS and YFSETQ. The CDR3 has 15 amino acids. The chain's CDR3 is CASSLGGSGANALTF. CDR3 sequence (DNA): TGCGCCAGCAGCTTGGGCGGCTCTGGGGCCAACGCCCTGACTTTC.

The rearrangement uses TRBV18 and TRBJ2-1; a weak D match, TRBD2 (5 bases). Germline CDR1 is KGHSH and CDR2 is LQKENI. The CDR3 runs 12 residues. V lost 2 bases and J lost 10, with 9 bases in between. The DNA for the CDR3 is TGTGCCAGCTCACCAGAGGTAGCGGAGCAGTTCTTC. This sequence encodes CASSPEVAEQFF.

Comment on this clonotype: At one of its ends the junction is not consistent with the germline gene, which may arise from a read error. The genes are TRBV28 and TRBJ1-4; no reliable D call. The CDR3 has 17 residues. The germline V gene encodes CDR1 MDHEN and CDR2 SYDVKM. CDR3 loop: CVSSPATSFATNEKLFF. The CDR3 DNA follows: TGTGTCAGCAGTCCTGCCACCTCATTTGCAACTAATGAAAAACTGTTTTTT.

The genes are TRBV7-2 and TRBJ2-3; 12 nucleotides line up with TRBD2. CDR1 and CDR2 (germline): SGHTA, FQGNSA. The V and J ends lost 1 base and 3 bases, in that order; junction bases with no gene match: 5. The CDR3 runs to 17 residues. The CDR3 nucleotides are TGTGCCAGCAGCTTAGTCCGACTAGCGGGAGTAACAGATACGCAGTATTTT. Amino acids: CASSLVRLAGVTDTQYF. The full variable domain, in which reference TRBV7-2 and TRBJ2-3 provide the parts outside the CDR3, is GAGVSQSPSNKVTEKGKDVELRCDPISGHTALYWYRQSLGQGLEFLIYFQGNSAPDKSGLPSDRFSAERTGGSVSTLTIQRTQQEDSAVYLCASSLVRLAGVTDTQYFGPGTRLTVL.

This clonotype showed up many times. V gene TRBV12-3 or TRBV12-4 combines with J gene TRBJ1-5; the D is unclear. The CDR3 is 13 amino acids. The V and J ends lost 4 bases and 4 bases respectively, with 8 bases between them. The CDR3 DNA follows: TGTGCCAGCAGTTCCTCGGCAAATCAGCCCCAGCATTTT. This codes for CASSSSANQPQHF.

This clonotype occurred once. The chain joins TRBV15 to TRBJ2-4; D might be TRBD1 (5 bases). The J call is uncertain, as TRBJ2-7 better fits the DNA end. The CDR3 consists of 15 residues. Germline V gene lookup returns CDR1 LNHNV and CDR2 YYDKDF (reference sequence). This chain's CDR3 is CATSRGGRVYNEQYF. Written as DNA, the CDR3 is TGTGCCACCAGCAGAGGGGGCAGGGTGTACAACGAGCAGTACTTC.

This chain links TRBV6-1 with TRBJ1-2; 7 bases line up with TRBD1. The CDR3 has 14 amino acids. Germline values: CDR1 MNHNS, CDR2 SASEGT. The V gene end was trimmed by 6 bases and the J gene end by 6 bases; junction bases not matched to a gene: 10. In DNA, the CDR3 is TGTGCCAGCAGGGGACAGTACAATTCGGATGGCTACACCTTC. This translates into CASRGQYNSDGYTF.

The chain couples TRBV12-3 or TRBV12-4 to TRBJ1-1, with D unresolved. Trimming left V 2 bases short and J 7 bases short, with 11 bases between. CDR3 size: 13 residues. Written as DNA, the CDR3 is TGTGCCAGCAGTTTAAGCCAGCGACTTGAAGCTTTCTTT. The encoded protein is CASSLSQRLEAFF.

This clonotype was detected ten times or more. The rearrangement links TRBV20-1 to TRBJ2-7, with TRBD1 as a possible D gene (5 bases). Germline CDR1 and CDR2: DFQATT and SNEGSKA (reference sequence). The CDR3 sequence is 15 residues long. V was cut by 6 bases and J by 0 bases, with 18 bases left in between. Here the CDR3 DNA reads TGCAGTGCGCCCAACCCGCAGGGCAGCTCCTACGAGCAGTACTTC. Translation gives CSAPNPQGSSYEQYF.

In its sample, this clonotype was seen a few times. This could be a read error, since a much larger clone is one nucleotide away. The V call is TRBV15, the J call TRBJ2-1, with 8 bases aligning to TRBD2. V lost 6 bases and J lost 3; bases outside the gene matches: 4. CDR1 and CDR2 (germline): LNHNV, YYDKDF (reference sequence). This CDR3 is built from 14 residues. The CDR3 DNA follows: TGTGCCACCAGAGCGGGAGCCGACTACAATGAGCAGTTCTTC. Protein: CATRAGADYNEQFF.

In DNA form, the CDR3 reads TGTGCCAGTAGTTCCGAAGGGACAGGGAAGAACCGCTACACCTTC. This translates into CASSSEGTGKNRYTF. The rearrangement links TRBV19 to TRBJ1-2; 9 positions agree with TRBD1. Germline CDR1 and CDR2: LNHDA and SQIVND (reference sequence). The length of the CDR3 is 15 residues. The trim removed 5 bases at V and 9 bases at J, leaving 13 bases unmatched.

This clonotype was recorded at least ten times. This chain uses TRBV6-5 with TRBJ2-1; D is unresolved. Germline CDR1 MNHEY, CDR2 SVGAGI. The length of the CDR3 is 14 residues. Between the trimmed V and J ends, which lost 5 bases and 6 bases, there was a span of 14 bases. The CDR3 DNA reads as TGTGCCAGCAGTGAACCCCCCTTAGGCAATGAGCAGTTCTTC. It translates to CASSEPPLGNEQFF.

The V call is TRBV20-1, the J call TRBJ1-5; D ambiguous. Germline V gene lookup returns CDR1 DFQATT and CDR2 SNEGSKA (reference sequence). This CDR3 has 13 residues. V was cut by 6 bases and J by 8 bases, with 17 bases left in between. For the CDR3, the DNA is TGCAGTGCCGCAACAAAGGCCCGGGAGCCCCAGCATTTT. It is translated as CSAATKAREPQHF.

As concerns this clonotype: A much larger clonotype is one base distant, so this may be a read error. This sequence joins TRBV10-3 and TRBJ2-7; TRBD2 agrees at 7 bases. CDR1 and CDR2 from the germline V gene are ENHRY and SYGVKD. The CDR3 is made up of 13 amino acids. With V trimmed by 4 bases and J by 10 bases, 10 bases remained unmatched. CDR3 DNA: TGTGCCATCAGTGGATCCCTCCGGGAGGCCCAGTACTTC. It translates to CAISGSLREAQYF.

About this clonotype: Since no conserved phenylalanine or tryptophan closes the CDR3, a read error is the likely cause. Here the CDR3 DNA reads TGTGCCAGCAGACAGAGTAGAGATACGCAGTATTCT. Translation gives CASRQSRDTQYS. The chain links TRBV12-3 or TRBV12-4 to TRBJ2-3; D call uncertain. With 6 bases removed from V and 5 bases from J, the gap between germline ends came to 9 bases. The CDR3 is 12 residues long.

Comments on this clonotype: This could be a read error, since a much larger clone is one nucleotide away. The rearrangement links TRBV10-2 to TRBJ2-1, with 11 bases that match TRBD2. The V segment lost 7 bases and the J segment 10 bases; nucleotides outside the gene matches: 9. The CDR3 is made up of 14 amino acids. CDR1 and CDR2 from the germline V gene are WSHSY and SAAADI. This CDR3 is CASNPGTSGVEQFF. CDR3 bases: TGCGCCAGCAATCCCGGGACTAGCGGTGTCGAGCAGTTCTTC.

The chain is built from TRBV30 and TRBJ2-1; D uncertain. V was pared by 0 bases and J by 7 bases, with 13 bases between. This CDR3 is 14 amino acids long. CDR1 GTSNPN and CDR2 SVGIG come from the germline V gene (reference sequence). The CDR3 loop is CAWSVVGPLNEQFF. The CDR3 region has the DNA TGTGCCTGGAGTGTAGTCGGGCCCTTAAATGAGCAGTTCTTC. Looking up the rest from reference TRBV30 and TRBJ2-1 gives the full variable domain: SQTIHQWPATLVQPVGSPLSLECTVEGTSNPNLYWYRQAAGRGLQLLFYSVGIGQISSEVPQNLSASRPQDRQFILSSKKLLLSDSGFYLCAWSVVGPLNEQFFGPGTRLTVL.